Listed below are T cell receptor beta chains from one sample, sequenced in a study of blood T cell repertoires in COVID-19. Measured with immunoSEQ multiplex PCR; TCRdb has only the in-frame clones, and not every one. This sample has under 250,000 clones, with approximately 85% found just once. The source material was peripheral blood. These receptors came from a woman aged 65 to 85 with COVID-19, enrolled during active disease. CDR3s include the opening cysteine and the closing phenylalanine or tryptophan. D genes are given only for firm matches. For some rows the clone size is stated as once, few or many, or as a class when expanded; others skip it.

j_call clone_size d_call v_call cdr3_nt cdr3_aa
TRBJ1-1 . TRBD1 TRBV29-1 TGCAGCGTTGGGGACAGGGGGCTATCTTTCTTT CSVGDRGLSFF
TRBJ2-7 . TRBD2 TRBV7-8 TGTGCCAGCAGCTTAGGCACTAGCGGGGTATACGAGCAGTACTTC CASSLGTSGVYEQYF
TRBJ2-7 once . TRBV6-5 TGTGCCAGCAGATCAGGGGAAACCTACGAGCAGTACTTC CASRSGETYEQYF
TRBJ1-5 . . TRBV6-5 TGTGCCAGCAGTCCCGGGACTTTCTATCAGCCCCAGCATTTT CASSPGTFYQPQHF
TRBJ2-3 . TRBD2 TRBV9 TGTGCCAGCAGCGTAGGAGGGGAGACTAGCGGTACAGATACGCAGTATTTT CASSVGGETSGTDTQYF
TRBJ1-3 . TRBD1 TRBV11-2 TGTGCCAGCAGCCAGACCCGGACAGGCCTCTCTGGAAACACCATATATTTT CASSQTRTGLSGNTIYF
TRBJ2-4 . TRBD1 TRBV11-3 TGTGCCAGCAGCTTAGAGACAGGGATGATTACCAAAAACATTCAGTACTTC CASSLETGMITKNIQYF
TRBJ2-7 . . TRBV19 TGTGCCAGTAGTATGGGAGCGGGTGCCTACGAGCAGTACTTC CASSMGAGAYEQYF
TRBJ2-3 . TRBD2 TRBV27 TGTGCCAGCAGAGGGGGACTAGCGGGAGGAGGGTTCACAGATACGCAGTATTTT CASRGGLAGGGFTDTQYF
TRBJ2-2 . TRBD1 TRBV11-2 TGTGCCAGCAGCTTAGATTGGAGACAGGGATATGGCGGGGAGCTGTTTTTT CASSLDWRQGYGGELFF
TRBJ2-1 . . TRBV10-3 TGTGCCATCAGGGGAAACAAGGGGGAACTATACAATGAGCAGTTCTTC CAIRGNKGELYNEQFF
TRBJ2-7 . . TRBV21-1 TGTGCCAGCAGCAAAGAGCTTTTCGGGGGGAGCGAGCAGTACTTC CASSKELFGGSEQYF
TRBJ1-2 . . TRBV29-1 TGCAGCGTTGGCCAGTGGAACTATGGCTACACCTTC CSVGQWNYGYTF
TRBJ1-1 . . TRBV7-3 TGTGCCAGCAGCCAGGACAGGAACACTGAAGCTTTCTTT CASSQDRNTEAFF
TRBJ1-3 . . TRBV5-1 TGCGCCAGCAGCTTGGACAGGTACTCTGGAAACACCATATATTTT CASSLDRYSGNTIYF
TRBJ1-2 . TRBD1 TRBV6-6 TGTGCCAGCAGTACCGGGGACAGGGGGGATGGCTACACCTTC CASSTGDRGDGYTF
TRBJ1-5 few TRBD1 TRBV2 TGTGCCAGCAGTATCGACAGGGGGGGCAATCAGCCCCAGCATTTT CASSIDRGGNQPQHF
TRBJ2-1 few TRBD1 TRBV7-6 TGTGCCAGCAGCTTAGCGCCAGGGGGACAATACAATGAGCAGTTCTTC CASSLAPGGQYNEQFF
TRBJ2-3 . . TRBV11-3 TGTGCCAGCAGCTTGGGCCGGGGGGCCCAGGCATATACGCAGTATTTT CASSLGRGAQAYTQYF
TRBJ2-2 few . TRBV6-5 TGTGCCAGCGGAAGGGGCCCCGCAGGGACCGGGGAGCTGTTTTTT CASGRGPAGTGELFF
TRBJ2-1 . TRBD2 TRBV24-1 TGTGCCACCAGTGACCGGCGAGCGGGGGCCCACAATGAGCAGTTCTTC CATSDRRAGAHNEQFF
TRBJ2-2 . . TRBV5-8 TGTGCCAGCAGCCACATCGCCCAGAGGCGGACCGGGGAGCTGTTTTTT CASSHIAQRRTGELFF
TRBJ2-7 . . TRBV7-2 TGTGCCAGCAGCTCCATTCTAGCCTCCTACGAGCAGTACTTC CASSSILASYEQYF
TRBJ1-2 . TRBD1 TRBV4-3 TGCGCCAGCAGCCATTCCGCCGACAGGGTTGATGGCTACACCTTC CASSHSADRVDGYTF
TRBJ2-2 . . TRBV29-1 TGCAGCGTTGAAGGGCCGTCAACCGGGGAGCTGTTTTTT CSVEGPSTGELFF
TRBJ1-1 . . TRBV4-3 TGCGCCAGCAGCCAAGGACACAGGGACACTGAAGCTTTCTTT CASSQGHRDTEAFF
TRBJ1-4 . TRBD1 TRBV4-3 TGCGCCAGCAGCCCCGGACAGGGTCAGTCTAATGAAAAACTGTTTTTT CASSPGQGQSNEKLFF
TRBJ1-2 . . TRBV6-2/TRBV6-3 TGTGCCAGCAGTTACTCAAAAGCCCCCCGACAGCTAAACTATGGCTACACCTTC CASSYSKAPRQLNYGYTF
TRBJ1-6 . . TRBV15 TGTGCCACCAGCAGGGCGGGGGCTTATAATTCACCCCTCCACTTT CATSRAGAYNSPLHF
TRBJ1-1 . . TRBV6-2/TRBV6-3 TGTGCCAGCAGTTCAACGGTATACACTGAAGCTTTCTTT CASSSTVYTEAFF
TRBJ2-1 . TRBD1 TRBV2 TGTGCCAGCAGCGTCCGACAGGGGGTTTACAATGAGCAGTTCTTC CASSVRQGVYNEQFF
TRBJ1-3 . TRBD1 TRBV27 TGTGCCAGCAGGGCGACAGGGGTTAACTCTGGAAACACCATATATTTT CASRATGVNSGNTIYF
TRBJ1-5 . . TRBV7-2 TGTGCCAGCAGCTTAGACACAGTCGGCAATCAGCCCCAGCATTTT CASSLDTVGNQPQHF
TRBJ1-1 many . TRBV5-4 TGTGCCAGCAGAGTGGGGGGAGTGGGCACTGAAGCTTTCTTT CASRVGGVGTEAFF
TRBJ2-5 . TRBD2 TRBV5-4 TGTGCCAGCAGCTCCCAGCGGGGGGTGGAGACCCAGTACTTC CASSSQRGVETQYF
TRBJ2-5 . . TRBV7-2 TGTGCCAGCAGCTTAGTCGGGGGAGAGACCCAGTACTTC CASSLVGGETQYF
TRBJ2-1 . TRBD1 TRBV11-2 TGTGCCAGCAGCTTAGTAGTTCATCGGACAGGGTGGTTTTATGAGCAGTTCTTC CASSLVVHRTGWFYEQFF
TRBJ2-7 . TRBD2 TRBV30 TGTGCCTGGAGTGTGAATAGCGGGAGATACGAGCAGTACTTC CAWSVNSGRYEQYF
TRBJ1-1 . . TRBV11-2 TGTGCCAGCAGCCCTCCGGGAGCCTTGAACACTGAAGCTTTCTTT CASSPPGALNTEAFF
TRBJ1-3 . TRBD1 TRBV19 TGTGCCAGTATGGAGGGGGCGCTAGGAAACACCATATATTTT CASMEGALGNTIYF
TRBJ2-1 . TRBD2 TRBV11-3 TGTGCCAGCAGCCAACGGACTAGCGGGAGGAAGGTCTTC CASSQRTSGRKVF
TRBJ2-7 . . TRBV10-3 TGTGCCATCAGTGAGTCCACCCCGGGAGCTCGGGACGAGCAGTACTTC CAISESTPGARDEQYF
TRBJ2-1 . TRBD2 TRBV19 TGTGCCAGTAGTATACTAGCGGGGGGGGTAAATGAGCAGTTCTTC CASSILAGGVNEQFF
TRBJ1-5 . TRBD1 TRBV7-2 TGTGCCAGCAGCGCCTCAGGGGGCGAAAGCAATCAGCCCCAGCATTTT CASSASGGESNQPQHF
TRBJ1-1 few . TRBV13 TGTGCCAGCAGCCGAGCTCCGGGGAACACTGAAGCTTTCTTT CASSRAPGNTEAFF
TRBJ1-4 . . TRBV11-3 TGTGCCAGCCAACAGGCGCCTAATGAAAAACTGTTTTTT CASQQAPNEKLFF
TRBJ2-3 few . TRBV29-1 TGCAGCGTTGGCGAGACGCAGTATTTT CSVGETQYF
TRBJ1-1 . . TRBV5-1 TGCGCCAGCAGCTTGGGGCCGGGGAGGGGGAACACTGAAGCTTTCTTT CASSLGPGRGNTEAFF